The sequence of this TCR beta chain was determined in a study of cytomegalovirus exposure and HLA in healthy donors (dated by TCRdb to 2017 to 2019). About the investigation overall: An earlier analysis of 550 to 700 of the donors reported about 250 Gb of sequence data and 120 million or so unique TCR beta sequences from about 180 million T cells. Every repertoire in the discovery cohort had been generated on one and the same sequencing platform. The study profiled the T cell repertoires of around 700 subjects by immunosequencing and related them to cytomegalovirus serostatus. Genome-wide SNP genotypes for about 60% of the roughly 700 donors were used in a later genetic analysis, which treated that subset as a discovery cohort. Typing coverage differed by locus: A, B, C, DRB1 and DQB1 were typed in about 620-640 donors, DQA1 in about 510, DPA1 in around 580, and DPB1 in approximately 450. The study was designed to test whether signatures of past pathogen exposure could be identified by cataloging public T cell receptors. Of the approximately 400 genotyped donors, about 80% fell in the genetic ancestry cluster associated with self-reported Caucasian donors. Roughly 300 gigabases of sequencing data and approximately 85 million unique TCR sequences were included in an early release covering under 650 HLA-typed donors. Both class I and class II loci were covered by HLA typing, at four-digit resolution. In a later analysis, previously published TCR beta repertoires from about 670 donors were re-analyzed and high-resolution HLA genotyping was added so that TCR occurrence patterns could be studied. Across around 400 genotyped donors of the cohort, an average of approximately 240,000 unique TCR beta nucleotide sequences per donor were sequenced, and 15% to 20% of those sequences were non-productive. To decide whether each TCR beta V gene segment behaved as functional or pseudogenic, an earlier analysis of fewer than 750 of the donors relied on high-throughput TCR beta sequencing. High-throughput TCR immunosequencing, statistical association of individual TCRs with disease status, and machine learning were combined to predict cytomegalovirus infection status. Alongside the repertoire data, information on donor age, sex, ethnicity and CMV serostatus was compiled. Along with the roughly 610-subject first cohort, a separate validation cohort of roughly 110 different subjects was used. Because of strong linkage in the cohort, roughly five DR-DQ haplotypes were treated as single units for association and clustering. Rather than using new phenotypic data, the later analysis identified candidate immune exposures from TCR beta sequences and from how often those sequences occurred across donors. On the study overall, not on this receptor specifically: In a later genetic analysis, a missense DCLRE1C variant was associated with V-gene and J-gene trimming of TCR beta chains, and the association was replicated in an independent cohort. A few of the identified cytomegalovirus-associated TCR beta chains were confirmed in vitro to be specific for cytomegalovirus antigens. According to the authors, the approach could potentially be generalized to other disease states and immunological phenotypes. Most TCR sequences were seen in very few donors, while some public TCRs were found in many individuals. In both the original and validation cohorts, the classifier was reported to diagnose cytomegalovirus status with high specificity and sensitivity. HLA typing was unavailable for some donors at each locus, so association tests used only the typed subset. At a false discovery rate of 0.05, a later analysis linked 16,000 or so TCR beta sequences to specific HLA alleles. In a later analysis, HLA-associated TCR beta chains were found to be more clonally expanded and to have lower generation probabilities than equally common non-associated chains. Linkage disequilibrium might explain the correlated functional status among segregating V segments, but an unknown experimental factor could not be excluded. Because counts were too low, about 18 rarely observed V segments, including chromosome 9 orphons, were excluded from the earlier analysis of some 540 of the donors. Some IMGT-functional V segments, including TRBV6-2 and TRBV6-3, could not be told apart with the 87-base-pair reads, so those segments were excluded. An earlier analysis of several hundred of the donors showed that most TCR beta V segments appeared in productive rearrangements either about 90% or about 30% of the time, which broadly matched IMGT annotations. In a later analysis, most CMV-associated TCR beta chains were found to appear HLA-restricted, with HLA associations seemingly driven largely by CMV exposure. The cohort was sequenced for TCR beta chains only, and without alpha or paired-chain data the features that could be detected were limited. In a later analysis, several top co-occurrence clusters were reported to appear linked to parvovirus B19, influenza, CMV and Epstein-Barr virus. When HLA alleles, especially DR and DQ, strongly co-occurred, attributing TCR associations to individual alleles was difficult. According to a later analysis, TCR association rates differed among HLA loci, with DRB1 alleles showing the most associated TCRs and HLA-C alleles showing the fewest. A further reported finding was that TCR beta sequences accurately predicted the HLA-A and HLA-B alleles for most subjects in the first cohort. In the study, 150 to 200 TCR beta chains were listed as associated with cytomegalovirus. A later genetic analysis reported fewer N-insertions in productive TCRs among donors in an Asian-associated ancestry cluster than the approximately 700-donor mean. A cluster of highly shared sequence variants was judged likely to represent a technical artifact of the sequencing pipeline. The presence/absence analyses assumed that sequencing depth was roughly uniform across donors, and that assumption may not be true. CMV serostatus was the only immune exposure information available for the cohort.

V is cut by 5 bases and J by 8 bases, and the space between the germline ends is 17 bases. As encoded in the germline V gene, CDR1 is SGHVS while CDR2 is FQNEAQ. The CDR3 numbers 14 residues from cysteine through phenylalanine. The sequence is cut down to CDR3 DNA, 42 bases in frame from base 1. Notes on this clone: There is no known antigen for this receptor. Base qualities are not at hand, and no much larger clone is one base apart.

The cohort comprised around 700 healthy bone marrow donors. Cohort members were all nominally healthy when sampled, although unrecorded immune exposures were likely present. The donor tested CMV seropositive and was one of the 289 seropositive cohort members. A peripheral blood sample was provided by each donor, and peripheral blood mononuclear cells were used for TCR beta sequencing. The Qiagen DNeasy Blood Extraction Kit was used to extract genomic DNA from the blood cell samples. Libraries were built with the immunoSEQ multiplex PCR assay. For the multiplex PCR, a mixture combining 60 forward primers for TCR Vbeta segments and 13 reverse primers for TCR Jbeta segments was used. The CDR3 region of rearranged TCR beta genes was amplified from genomic DNA by a multiplex PCR assay. The Illumina HiSeq System was used to sequence the amplified TCR beta libraries as 87-base-pair reads. As for the authors' bioinformatics: In a later analysis, tens of millions of unique TCR beta chains were counted across the roughly 670 repertoires, and roughly 11 million of these chains were shared by at least two donors. A nearest-neighbor algorithm error-corrected the raw reads and collapsed the reads into unique sequences, merging closely related sequences to remove PCR and sequencing errors. V, D and J gene segments were assigned by aligning CDR3 sequences to IMGT reference sequences. Each retained sequence needed at least a six-nucleotide match to both a V gene segment and a J gene segment. Rearrangements were called productive when the CDR3 lacked stop codons and stayed in frame with V and J; all others were non-productive. CDR3 was defined according to IMGT convention as the region running from the second conserved V-encoded cysteine to the conserved J-encoded phenylalanine. The earlier analysis of 500 to 650 of the donors excluded any sequence lacking an unambiguous match to a single V gene segment. An earlier analysis of fewer than 750 of the donors classified V segments as functional when productive rearrangements were above 56.7% and as segregating when the standard deviation between donors was above 5%. A statistical classification framework was built for diagnosing cytomegalovirus status from the catalog of TCR beta chain sequences. A later analysis assigned V and J genes by comparing TCR nucleotide sequences with IMGT/GENE-DB human TR gene sequences. In a later analysis, CDR3 sequences and most-parsimonious VDJ recombination scenarios were assigned using the TCRdist pipeline. A later analysis defined each TCR beta chain by its CDR3 amino acid sequence plus V-gene family, and excluded reads lacking a unique V-gene family. To address suspected cross-contamination and a sequencing artifact, a later analysis removed approximately 600 highly shared, low-generation-probability nucleotide sequences. In a later analysis, a clonal expansion index was calculated for each public chain from normalized within-repertoire ranks of inferred template counts. In a later analysis, generation probabilities were computed with a VDJ recombination model fitted to out-of-frame rearrangements, and the resulting probabilities were checked against IGoR. In a later analysis, TCR-TCR, TCR-HLA and TCR-CMV co-occurrence was scored with hypergeometric tests, and a repertoire-size bias correction was applied to TCR pairs. False discovery rates were estimated in a later analysis by permuting HLA or CMV assignments 20 times. In a later analysis, co-occurring TCRs were grouped with DBSCAN, and TCRdist sequence similarity was added when clustering was performed within HLA-allele-positive subsets. Repertoires with fewer than 30,000 or more than 120,000 public chains were left out of co-occurrence clustering, as were five repertoires with anomalous nucleotide sharing. As stored in TCRdb, this immuneACCESS dataset retains in-frame rearrangements with V and J assigned. A fraction of the clones does not appear; measured against another copy, unresolved V genes explain less than half of the discrepancy, and the remainder lacks a known reason. V and J calls plus clone size are reproduced from that table; the DNA served to infer D and trimming. Within this sample are about 140,000 clones, with approximately 80% of them counted one time only. 1.4% of the sample belongs to the ten largest clones.

The TCR comes from a man aged 30 to 45 in good health and CMV-seropositive. Sequencing used PBMCs. The V and J segments used are TRBV7-8 and TRBJ2-3; TRBD2 is possibly the D segment (6 matching bases). The CDR3 reads CASSGSEGRGTQYF. The DNA reads TGTGCCAGCAGCGGATCAGAGGGGCGGGGTACGCAGTATTTT.